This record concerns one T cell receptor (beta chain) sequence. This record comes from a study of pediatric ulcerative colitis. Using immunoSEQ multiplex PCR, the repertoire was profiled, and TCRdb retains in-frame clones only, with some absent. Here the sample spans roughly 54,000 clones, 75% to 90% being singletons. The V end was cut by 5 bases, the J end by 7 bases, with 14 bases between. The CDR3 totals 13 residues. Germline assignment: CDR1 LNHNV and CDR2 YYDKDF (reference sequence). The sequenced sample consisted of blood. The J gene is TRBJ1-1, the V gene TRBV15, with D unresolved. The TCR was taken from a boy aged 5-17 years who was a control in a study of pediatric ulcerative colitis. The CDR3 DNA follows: TGTGCCACCAGCTCCGGGCGGCTCGTTGAAGCTTTCTTT. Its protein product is CATSSGRLVEAFF.